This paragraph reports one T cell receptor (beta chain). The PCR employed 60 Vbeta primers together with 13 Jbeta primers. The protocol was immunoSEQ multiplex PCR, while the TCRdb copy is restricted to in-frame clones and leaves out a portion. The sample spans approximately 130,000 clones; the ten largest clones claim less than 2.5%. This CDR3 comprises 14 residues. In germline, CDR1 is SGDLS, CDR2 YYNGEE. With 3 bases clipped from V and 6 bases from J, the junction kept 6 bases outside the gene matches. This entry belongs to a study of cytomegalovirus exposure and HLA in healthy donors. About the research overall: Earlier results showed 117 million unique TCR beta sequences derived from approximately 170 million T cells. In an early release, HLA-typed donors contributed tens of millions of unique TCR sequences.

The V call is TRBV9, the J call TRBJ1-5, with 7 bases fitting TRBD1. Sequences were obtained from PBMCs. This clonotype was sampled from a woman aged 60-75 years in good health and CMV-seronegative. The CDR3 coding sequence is TGTGCCAGCAGCGCAACAGGGGTTGGTCAGCCCCAGCATTTT. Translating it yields CASSATGVGQPQHF.